These T cell receptor beta chains were read from a single sample in a study of blood T cells in healthy people across ages. Via MiXCR, TCRdb re-called the 5' RACE reads, giving one row per CDR3 protein. The profile shows roughly 700,000 distinct CDR3 sequences, about 25% of them singletons. The same data also contributed to another study, on T cells of mothers and their children.

Sequenced: blood. All receptors come from a boy between 10 and 17 years old in good health. Each CDR3 is given with its conserved first and last residue. Each record gives: D gene, J gene, clone size, V gene, CDR3 DNA, CDR3 protein. The D gene is left open where the match is weak. Part of the rows lack a size; the others show once, few, many or a class for expanded clones.

D: NA
J: TRBJ1-4
size: NA
V: TRBV6-6
DNA: TGTGCCAGCAGATCTCCGGGAGGGCGGTTCGAAAAACTGTTTTTT
CDR3: CASRSPGGRFEKLFF

D: NA
J: TRBJ1-2
size: NA
V: TRBV2
DNA: TGTGCCAGCAACATGGAAGAGAGTGGCTACACCTTC
CDR3: CASNMEESGYTF

D: TRBD2
J: TRBJ2-7
size: few
V: TRBV4-2
DNA: TGTGCCAGCAGTCCAAGTGCCACTAGCGGGGCTCGCTCCTACGAGCAGTACTTC
CDR3: CASSPSATSGARSYEQYF

D: NA
J: TRBJ2-5
size: NA
V: TRBV2
DNA: TGTGCCAGCACCTTGGAGACCACAGAGACCCAGTACTTC
CDR3: CASTLETTETQYF

D: TRBD2
J: TRBJ2-3
size: NA
V: TRBV11-1
DNA: TGTGCCAGCACCTTGAGGACTAGCGGGGGCCGCACAGATACGCAGTATTTT
CDR3: CASTLRTSGGRTDTQYF

D: TRBD1
J: TRBJ2-7
size: few
V: TRBV7-9
DNA: TGTGCCAGCAGCAGCCTCTGGACAGGGGAGTTCCACGAGCAGTACTTC
CDR3: CASSSLWTGEFHEQYF

D: TRBD1
J: TRBJ2-1
size: few
V: TRBV7-3
DNA: TGTGCCAGCAGCGTGCAGGGGGCGCATTACAATGAGCAGTTCTTC
CDR3: CASSVQGAHYNEQFF

D: TRBD2
J: TRBJ2-1
size: NA
V: TRBV7-9
DNA: TGTGCCAGCAGCTTAAGACTAGCGGGGGGTGACAATGAGCAGTTCTTC
CDR3: CASSLRLAGGDNEQFF

D: TRBD2
J: TRBJ2-3
size: NA
V: TRBV15
DNA: TGTGCCACCAGCAGAGATGGAGCGGGAGGCACAGATACGCAGTATTTT
CDR3: CATSRDGAGGTDTQYF

D: TRBD2
J: TRBJ2-1
size: many
V: TRBV2
DNA: TGTGCCAGCAGCACTAGCGGGGGTTACAATGAGCAGTTCTTC
CDR3: CASSTSGGYNEQFF

D: NA
J: TRBJ2-7
size: NA
V: TRBV6-2/TRBV6-3
DNA: TGTGCCAGCAGTTTTACAGCCAGCTACGAGCAGTACTTC
CDR3: CASSFTASYEQYF

D: NA
J: TRBJ1-2
size: NA
V: TRBV5-1
DNA: TGCGCCAGCAGCTTGACGGGCGTCCCCCCTTATGGCTACACCTTC
CDR3: CASSLTGVPPYGYTF

D: NA
J: TRBJ1-1
size: few
V: TRBV29-1
DNA: TGCAGCGTTCCCGCAGTGAACACTGAAGCTTTCTTT
CDR3: CSVPAVNTEAFF

D: NA
J: TRBJ2-4
size: few
V: TRBV6-5
DNA: TGTGCCAGCAGGGGGTCGGACCTAGCCAAAAACATTCAGTACTTC
CDR3: CASRGSDLAKNIQYF

D: TRBD1
J: TRBJ2-7
size: few
V: TRBV28
DNA: TGTGCCAGCAGTTTCCCGGGACAGTACTACGAGCAGTACTTC
CDR3: CASSFPGQYYEQYF

D: TRBD1
J: TRBJ1-4
size: few
V: TRBV15
DNA: TGTGCCACCAGCAGGGGGACAGGGTTGGAAAAACTGTTTTTT
CDR3: CATSRGTGLEKLFF

D: NA
J: TRBJ1-2
size: few
V: TRBV12-3/TRBV12-4
DNA: TGTGCCAGCAGTTTCAGCCCGGATTCGGGAGGGTTCTACACCTTC
CDR3: CASSFSPDSGGFYTF

D: NA
J: TRBJ1-6
size: few
V: TRBV15
DNA: TGTGCCACCAGAACAGATTATAATTCACCCCTCCACTTT
CDR3: CATRTDYNSPLHF

D: TRBD2
J: TRBJ2-3
size: few
V: TRBV3-1
DNA: TGTGCCAGCAGGCCTCTCGGGGGGGGTAGCACAGATACGCAGTATTTT
CDR3: CASRPLGGGSTDTQYF

D: NA
J: TRBJ2-5
size: few
V: TRBV5-8
DNA: TGTGCCAGCAGCTTGGGTATGGGGGAGGTCCAAGAGACCCAGTACTTC
CDR3: CASSLGMGEVQETQYF

D: TRBD1
J: TRBJ2-7
size: NA
V: TRBV20-1
DNA: TGCAGTGCTAGAGGGGACAGGGGCTACGAGCAGTACTTC
CDR3: CSARGDRGYEQYF

D: NA
J: TRBJ2-7
size: few
V: TRBV3-1
DNA: TGTGCCAGCAGCCAAGTGGGACGGTACGAGCAGTACTTC
CDR3: CASSQVGRYEQYF

D: NA
J: TRBJ2-5
size: NA
V: TRBV2
DNA: TGTGCCAGCGAGCAACGTGGGAGTGGTGAGACCCAGTACTTC
CDR3: CASEQRGSGETQYF